These 13 T cell receptor beta chains originate from one sample sequenced in a study of blood T cell repertoires in COVID-19. The data were produced by immunoSEQ multiplex PCR, yet TCRdb's version contains in-frame clones alone and is incomplete. The repertoire has 140,000 to 150,000 clones, 84% of them found once; the top ten carry 3% to 3.5%. Material for sequencing was PBMCs or T cells enriched from blood (not recorded which). These receptors all stem from a woman between 45 and 60 years old with acute COVID-19.

The chain employs TRBV5-6 and TRBJ2-2; a weak D match, TRBD1 (6 bases). The CDR3 is 15 residues long. Germline CDR1 is SGHDT and CDR2 is YYEEEE. The V end lost 4 bases, the J end lost 1 base, and 11 bases lay between the germline ends. The DNA of the CDR3 is TGTGCCAGCAGCACGGGACAACAGAACACCGGGGAGCTGTTTTTT. It codes for CASSTGQQNTGELFF. Full variable domain (rest looked up from reference TRBV5-6 and TRBJ2-2): DAGVTQSPTHLIKTRGQQVTLRCSPKSGHDTVSWYQQALGQGPQFIFQYYEEEERQRGNFPDRFSGHQFPNYSSELNVNALLLGDSALYLCASSTGQQNTGELFFGEGSRLTVL.

This clone was seen a single time. V usage is TRBV29-1 and J usage is TRBJ1-1; no firm D call. V lost 7 bases, J lost 1 base, and 7 bases lay in between. The length of the CDR3 is 11 residues. CDR1 SQVTM and CDR2 ANQGSEA come from the germline V gene. For the CDR3, the DNA is TGCAGCGGCATAGAGAACACTGAAGCTTTCTTT. The encoded protein is CSGIENTEAFF.

The chain has TRBV6-6 and TRBJ2-7; TRBD1 is a possible D gene (5 bases). Per the germline V gene, CDR1 is MNHNY and CDR2 is SVGAGI (reference sequence). V lost 5 bases, J lost 3 bases, and 11 bases lay in between. CDR3 size: 13 residues. CDR3 bases: TGTGCCAGCAGTCCGGACATCTACTACGAGCAGTACTTC. Amino acids: CASSPDIYYEQYF.

The chain's CDR3 is CASSLFRGGPRSNEQFF. Here the CDR3 DNA reads TGCGCCAGCAGCTTGTTTCGTGGTGGGCCCAGGTCAAATGAGCAGTTCTTC. The rearrangement joins TRBV5-1 to TRBJ2-1; unclear D gene. Germline assignment: CDR1 SGHRS and CDR2 YFSETQ. The V gene lost 1 base and the J gene lost 7 bases, with 21 bases spanning the gap. The CDR3 contains 17 residues.

The chain combines TRBV7-3 with TRBJ2-1; TRBD1 aligns across 7 bases. CDR3 length: 15 amino acids. Trimming cost V 2 bases and J 3 bases; bases outside gene matches: 4. The V gene's germline CDR1 is SGHTA and CDR2 FQGTGA. The DNA for the CDR3 is TGTGCCAGCAGCTTAGGGCAGGGGGTCTACAATGAGCAGTTCTTC. Its protein product is CASSLGQGVYNEQFF.

The J gene is TRBJ1-1, the V gene TRBV30; a weak D match, TRBD1 (6 bases). Trimming left V 5 bases short and J 5 bases short, with 15 bases between. The CDR3 totals 13 residues. Germline CDR1 and CDR2: GTSNPN and SVGIG (reference sequence). CDR3 nucleotide sequence: TGTGCCTGGGAAGACAGGTCGTGGACTGAAGCTTTCTTT. Its translation is CAWEDRSWTEAFF.

The chain's CDR3 is CASSMGSGRFSETQYF. CDR3 coding DNA: TGTGCCAGTAGTATGGGCAGCGGGAGGTTTTCGGAGACCCAGTACTTC. The V and J genes are TRBV19 and TRBJ2-5; 9 bases align to TRBD2. V was pared by 3 bases and J by 5 bases, with 10 bases of the junction left unmatched. From germline, CDR1 is LNHDA and CDR2 SQIVND (reference sequence). The length of the CDR3 is 16 residues.

This clone showed up just a few times. The chain links TRBV28 to TRBJ2-3, with 13 bases fitting TRBD2. The CDR3 length is 16 residues. V lost 6 bases to trimming and J lost 6 bases; unmatched junction nucleotides: 9. Per the germline V gene, CDR1 is MDHEN and CDR2 is SYDVKM. The DNA of the CDR3 is TGTGCCAGCAGCCAACTAGCGGGAGGGCCCGCGGATACGCAGTATTTT. Amino acids: CASSQLAGGPADTQYF. Supplemented by reference TRBV28 and TRBJ2-3, the full variable domain reads DVKVTQSSRYLVKRTGEKVFLECVQDMDHENMFWYRQDPGLGLRLIYFSYDVKMKEKGDIPEGYSVSREKKERFSLILESASTNQTSMYLCASSQLAGGPADTQYFGPGTRLTVL.

The chain uses TRBV11-3 and TRBJ2-2; D possibly corresponds to TRBD1 (5 bases). The ends were cut back, 0 bases at V and 5 bases at J, with 16 bases in the middle. This CDR3 is built from 17 residues. Per germline, CDR1 SGHNT and CDR2 YENEEA. In DNA form, the CDR3 reads TGTGCCAGCAGCTTAGATCTGGCAAAGGGGTGGACCGGGGAGCTGTTTTTT. Its protein is CASSLDLAKGWTGELFF.

The rearrangement joins TRBV10-3 to TRBJ1-1; 8 bases match TRBD1. The V gene's germline CDR1 is ENHRY and CDR2 SYGVKD. With V trimmed by 6 bases and J by 5 bases, 8 bases remained unmatched. The CDR3 has 14 amino acids. CDR3 coding DNA: TGTGCCATCAGCCAAGGACAGGGAAGGACTGAAGCTTTCTTT. Translating it yields CAISQGQGRTEAFF.

The rearrangement joins TRBV6-5 to TRBJ1-1, with D tentatively TRBD1 (5 bases). CDR1 MNHEY and CDR2 SVGAGI come from the germline V gene. Trimming stripped 6 bases from V and 5 bases from J, with 7 bases between. The CDR3 contains 11 residues. CDR3 in DNA: TGTGCCAGCAGGGGGGGGACTGAAGCTTTCTTT. Translated, it gives CASRGGTEAFF.

The chain recombines TRBV4-1 with TRBJ2-1; perhaps TRBD2 as D (5 bases). Per the germline V gene, CDR1 is MGHRA and CDR2 is YSYEKL. The CDR3 covers 16 residues. Trimming left V 6 bases short and J 4 bases short, with 19 bases between. CDR3 sequence: CASSLTPAGLYNEQFF. The CDR3 DNA reads as TGCGCCAGCAGTTTAACACCCGCGGGCCTTTACAATGAGCAGTTCTTC.

The J gene is TRBJ2-7, the V gene TRBV11-3; D is uncertain. Trimming removed 1 base at V and 4 bases at J, with 8 bases between. Germline CDR1 SGHNT, CDR2 YENEEA. The CDR3 runs 13 residues. The CDR3 region has the DNA TGTGCCAGCAGCTTAGTATTCAGGTACGAGCAGTACTTC. This encodes CASSLVFRYEQYF.